The T cell receptor (beta chain) described here comes from a study of cytomegalovirus exposure and HLA in healthy donors listed by TCRdb under 2017. The study in broad terms: According to an earlier analysis of 587 of the donors, some 180 million T cells yielded over 100 million unique TCR beta sequences and around 300 Gb of sequence data. Donor age, sex, ethnicity and CMV serostatus were compiled together with the repertoire data. The study combined high-throughput TCR immunosequencing, statistical association of individual TCRs with disease status, and machine learning to predict cytomegalovirus infection status. In a later analysis, previously published TCR beta repertoires from 500 to 750 donors were re-analyzed and high-resolution HLA genotyping was added so that TCR occurrence patterns could be studied. The number of typed donors differed by locus: about 629-640 for A, B, C, DRB1 and DQB1; approximately 540 for DQA1; fewer than 610 for DPA1; and roughly 490 for DPB1. The study used immunosequencing to profile the T cell repertoires of 666 subjects and linked those repertoires to cytomegalovirus serostatus. An early release covering roughly 600 HLA-typed donors comprised about 300 gigabases of sequencing data and approximately 80 million unique TCR sequences. The study was designed to test whether signatures of past pathogen exposure could be identified by cataloging public T cell receptors. Several DR-DQ haplotypes were treated as single units for association and clustering because of strong linkage in the cohort. Besides the first cohort of hundreds of subjects, a separate validation cohort made up of 120 different subjects was used. To decide whether each TCR beta V gene segment behaved as functional or pseudogenic, an earlier analysis of some 600 of the donors relied on high-throughput TCR beta sequencing. Across approximately 400 genotyped donors of the cohort, an average of approximately 220,000 unique TCR beta nucleotide sequences per donor were sequenced, and approximately 19% of those sequences were non-productive. In a later genetic analysis, genome-wide SNP genotypes for about three fifths of the roughly 670 donors were used, and that subset was treated as a discovery cohort. Every discovery cohort repertoire had been produced on one sequencing platform. Among the roughly 400 genotyped donors, approximately 77% belonged to the genetic ancestry cluster associated with self-reported Caucasian donors. Class I and class II HLA loci were covered by the typing at four-digit resolution. Rather than drawing on any new phenotypic data, the later analysis identified candidate immune exposures from TCR beta sequences and the way those sequences occurred across donors. Points the paper makes about the study in general: The sequencing pipeline was judged likely to have produced a cluster of highly shared sequence variants as a technical artifact. In a later analysis, HLA-associated TCR beta chains showed more clonal expansion and lower generation probabilities than non-associated chains that were equally common. Immune exposure information for the cohort was limited to CMV serostatus. According to a later analysis, parvovirus B19, influenza, CMV and Epstein-Barr virus appeared linked to several top co-occurrence clusters. A later analysis found that TCR association rates varied across HLA loci, with DRB1 alleles showing the most associated TCRs and HLA-C alleles the fewest. Correlated functional status among segregating V segments might reflect linkage disequilibrium, but an unknown experimental factor could not be ruled out. A further reported finding was that TCR beta sequences accurately predicted the HLA-A and HLA-B alleles for most subjects in the first cohort. Some IMGT-functional V segments, including TRBV6-2 and TRBV6-3, could not be told apart with the 87-base-pair reads, so those segments were excluded. Assigning TCR associations to individual alleles was difficult when HLA alleles, especially DR and DQ, strongly co-occurred. Presence/absence analyses assumed roughly uniform sequencing depth across donors, an assumption that may not hold. The authors suggested that the approach could potentially be generalized to other disease states and immunological phenotypes. This cohort had only TCR beta chains sequenced, and the lack of alpha or paired-chain data limited which features could be detected. Most TCR sequences were observed very rarely across donors, whereas some public TCRs were present in many individuals. In a later analysis, most CMV-associated TCR beta chains were found to appear HLA-restricted, with HLA associations seemingly driven largely by CMV exposure. Because HLA typing was missing for some donors at each locus, association tests included only the typed subset. Seventeen rarely observed V segments, including chromosome 9 orphons, were excluded from the earlier analysis of 550 to 700 of the donors because counts were too low. A later genetic analysis reported fewer N-insertions in productive TCRs among donors in an Asian-associated ancestry cluster than the approximately 700-donor mean. At a false discovery rate of 0.05, a later analysis linked 16,000 or so TCR beta sequences to specific HLA alleles. In an earlier analysis of some 500 of the donors, most TCR beta V segments appeared in productive rearrangements about 87% or about 30% of the time, broadly matching IMGT annotations. In the study, 150 to 200 TCR beta chains were listed as associated with cytomegalovirus. An association between a missense DCLRE1C variant and V-gene and J-gene trimming of TCR beta chains was found in a later genetic analysis and replicated in an independent cohort. The classifier was reported to diagnose cytomegalovirus status with high specificity and sensitivity in both the original and validation cohorts. In vitro tests confirmed that a few of the cytomegalovirus-associated TCR beta chains recognize cytomegalovirus antigens.

Library construction relied on the immunoSEQ multiplex PCR assay. For the multiplex PCR, a mixture combining 60 forward primers for TCR Vbeta segments and 13 reverse primers for TCR Jbeta segments was used. The CDR3 region of rearranged TCR beta genes was amplified from genomic DNA with a multiplex PCR assay. On the Illumina HiSeq System, the amplified TCR beta libraries were sequenced as 87-base-pair reads. Processing in the source paper ran as follows. A later analysis counted 75 million to 100 million unique TCR beta chains across the 600 to 850 repertoires, and approximately 11 million of these chains were shared by at least two donors. Raw reads were error-corrected and collapsed into unique sequences with a nearest-neighbor algorithm that merged closely related sequences to remove PCR and sequencing errors. Alignment of CDR3 sequences to IMGT reference sequences was used to assign V, D and J gene segments. For a sequence to be retained, at least a six-nucleotide match to both a V gene segment and a J gene segment was required. Rearrangements were classified as productive when the CDR3 lacked stop codons and remained in frame with V and J, and all other rearrangements were classified as non-productive. Following IMGT convention, CDR3 was defined as the stretch from the second conserved V-encoded cysteine to the conserved J-encoded phenylalanine. The earlier analysis of about 530 of the donors excluded any sequence lacking an unambiguous match to a single V gene segment. An earlier analysis of just under 600 of the donors called V segments functional above 56.7% productive rearrangements and segregating when the between-donor standard deviation exceeded 5%. To diagnose cytomegalovirus status from the catalog of TCR beta chain sequences, a statistical classification framework was built. V and J gene assignment, in a later analysis, came from comparing TCR nucleotide sequences with IMGT/GENE-DB human TR gene sequences. Using the TCRdist pipeline, a later analysis assigned CDR3 sequences along with most-parsimonious VDJ recombination scenarios. In a later analysis, every TCR beta chain was defined by the combination of its CDR3 amino acid sequence and its V-gene family, and reads without a unique V-gene family were dropped. A later analysis removed 592 highly shared, low-generation-probability nucleotide sequences to deal with suspected cross-contamination and a sequencing artifact. For each public chain, a later analysis derived a clonal expansion index from normalized ranks of inferred template counts within each repertoire. In a later analysis, generation probabilities were computed using a VDJ recombination model fitted to out-of-frame rearrangements, and the results were checked against IGoR. Hypergeometric tests were used in a later analysis to score TCR-TCR, TCR-HLA and TCR-CMV co-occurrence, with a repertoire-size bias correction applied to the TCR pairs. To estimate false discovery rates, a later analysis permuted the HLA or CMV assignments 20 times. In a later analysis, co-occurring TCRs were grouped with DBSCAN, and TCRdist sequence similarity was added when clustering was performed within HLA-allele-positive subsets. Co-occurrence clustering excluded repertoires with fewer than 30,000 or more than 120,000 public chains, plus five with anomalous nucleotide sharing. TCRdb obtained this table from immuneACCESS and retained in-frame rearrangements with V and J assigned. These tables miss some clones; where compared with another copy, unresolved V genes account for less than half of the shortfall, and the remainder is unexplained. V, J and clone size were drawn from that table, and D and trimming were deduced from the DNA. Within this sample are about 83,000 clones, with roughly four fifths of them counted one time only. In total, the top ten clones hold 1.5% to 2% of the sample.

Concerning this clone itself: The target of this receptor is not known. No quality values exist for individual bases; no much larger clone is one base distant.

The cohort was made up of 500 to 800 healthy bone marrow donors. All cohort members were sampled while nominally healthy, although unrecorded immune exposures were likely present. The donor tested CMV seronegative and was one of the 352 seronegative cohort members. A peripheral blood sample was provided by each donor, and peripheral blood mononuclear cells were used for TCR beta sequencing. The Qiagen DNeasy Blood Extraction Kit was used to extract genomic DNA from the blood cell samples. V loses 5 bases, J loses 4 bases, and the germline ends lie 15 bases apart. Reading the germline V gene gives CDR1 SGHTA and CDR2 FQGNSA. The CDR3 spans 14 residues, from the cysteine through the phenylalanine. Here the CDR3 DNA is all that survives: 42 bases in frame from base 1.

The chain joins TRBV7-2 to TRBJ2-7; perhaps TRBD1 is the D gene, with 6 bases matching. This receptor was identified in a woman aged 25 to 39 in good health and CMV-seronegative. The sequencing input was PBMCs. CDR3 sequence: CASSARGGPYEQYF. In nucleotides, the sequence is TGTGCCAGCAGCGCCCGAGGGGGTCCATACGAGCAGTACTTC.